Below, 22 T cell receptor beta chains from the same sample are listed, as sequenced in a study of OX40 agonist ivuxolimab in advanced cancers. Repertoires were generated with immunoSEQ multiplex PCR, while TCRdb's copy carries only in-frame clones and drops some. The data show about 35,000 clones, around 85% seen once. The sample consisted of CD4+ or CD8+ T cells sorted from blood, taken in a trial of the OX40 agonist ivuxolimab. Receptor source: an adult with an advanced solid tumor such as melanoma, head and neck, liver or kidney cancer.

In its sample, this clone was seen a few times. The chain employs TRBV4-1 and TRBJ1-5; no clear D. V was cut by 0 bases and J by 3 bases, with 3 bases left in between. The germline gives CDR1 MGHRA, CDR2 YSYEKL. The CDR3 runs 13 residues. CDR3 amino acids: CASSQEDNQPQHF. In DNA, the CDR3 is TGCGCCAGCAGCCAAGAGGACAATCAGCCCCAGCATTTT.

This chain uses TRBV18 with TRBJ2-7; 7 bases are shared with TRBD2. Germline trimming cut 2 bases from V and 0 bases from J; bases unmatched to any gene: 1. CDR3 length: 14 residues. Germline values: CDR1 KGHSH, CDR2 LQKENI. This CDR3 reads CASSPGGGSYEQYF. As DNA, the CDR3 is TGTGCCAGCTCACCAGGGGGGGGCTCCTACGAGCAGTACTTC.

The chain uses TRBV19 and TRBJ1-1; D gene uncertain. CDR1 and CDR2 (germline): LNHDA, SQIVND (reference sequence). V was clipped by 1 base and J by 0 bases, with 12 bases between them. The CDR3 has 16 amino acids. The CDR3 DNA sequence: TGTGCCAGTAGTATAGTGGGCGTAAAAATGAACACTGAAGCTTTCTTT. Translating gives CASSIVGVKMNTEAFF.

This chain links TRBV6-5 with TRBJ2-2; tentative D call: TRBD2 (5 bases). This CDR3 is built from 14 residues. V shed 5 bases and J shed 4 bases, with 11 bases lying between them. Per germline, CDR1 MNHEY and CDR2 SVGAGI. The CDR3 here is CASSARGGTGELFF. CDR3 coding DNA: TGTGCCAGCAGTGCCCGCGGAGGCACCGGGGAGCTGTTTTTT.

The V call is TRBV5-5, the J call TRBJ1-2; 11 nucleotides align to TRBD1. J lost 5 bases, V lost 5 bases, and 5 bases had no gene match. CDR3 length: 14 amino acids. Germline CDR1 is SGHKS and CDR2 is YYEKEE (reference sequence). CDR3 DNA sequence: TGTGCCAGCAGGCCGGGACAGGGGGGATATGGCTACACCTTC. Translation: CASRPGQGGYGYTF.

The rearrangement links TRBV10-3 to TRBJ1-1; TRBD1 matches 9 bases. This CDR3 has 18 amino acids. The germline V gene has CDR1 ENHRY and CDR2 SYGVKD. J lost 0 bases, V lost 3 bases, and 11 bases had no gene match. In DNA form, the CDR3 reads TGTGCCATCAGTGACCTTACAGGGGGCGCTGGAATGAACACTGAAGCTTTCTTT. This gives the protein CAISDLTGGAGMNTEAFF.

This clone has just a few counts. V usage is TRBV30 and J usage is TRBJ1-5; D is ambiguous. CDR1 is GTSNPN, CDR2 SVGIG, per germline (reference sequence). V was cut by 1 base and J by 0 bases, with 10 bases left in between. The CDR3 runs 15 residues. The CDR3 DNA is TGTGCCTGGAGTGCAGGTGATCATAGCAATCAGCCCCAGCATTTT. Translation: CAWSAGDHSNQPQHF.

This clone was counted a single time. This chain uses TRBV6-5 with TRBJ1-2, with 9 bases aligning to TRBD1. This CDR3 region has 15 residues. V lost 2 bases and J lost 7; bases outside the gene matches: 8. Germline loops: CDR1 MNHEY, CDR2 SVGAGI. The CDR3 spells CASSYAIGTGPGYTF. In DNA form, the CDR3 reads TGTGCCAGCAGTTACGCCATCGGGACAGGGCCTGGCTACACCTTC.

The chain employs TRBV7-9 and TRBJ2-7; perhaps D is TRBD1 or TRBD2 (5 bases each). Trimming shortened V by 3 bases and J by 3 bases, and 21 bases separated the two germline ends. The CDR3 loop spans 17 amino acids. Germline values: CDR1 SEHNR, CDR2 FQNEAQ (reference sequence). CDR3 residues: CASSLGLTGTSFYEQYF. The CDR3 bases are TGTGCCAGCAGCTTGGGGCTTACCGGGACCTCATTCTACGAGCAGTACTTC.

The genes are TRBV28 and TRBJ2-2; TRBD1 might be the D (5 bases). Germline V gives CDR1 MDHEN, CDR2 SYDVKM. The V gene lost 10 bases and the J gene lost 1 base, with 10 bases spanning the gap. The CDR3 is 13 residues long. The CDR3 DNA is TGTGCCACCCCCGGACAGAACACCGGGGAGCTGTTTTTT. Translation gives CATPGQNTGELFF.

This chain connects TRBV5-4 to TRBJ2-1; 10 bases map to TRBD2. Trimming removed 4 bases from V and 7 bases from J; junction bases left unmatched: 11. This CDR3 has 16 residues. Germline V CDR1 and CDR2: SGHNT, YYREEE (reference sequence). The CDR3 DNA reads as TGTGCCAGCAGCGTGGGTGCTAGCGGGAGTATGAATGAGCAGTTCTTC. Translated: CASSVGASGSMNEQFF.

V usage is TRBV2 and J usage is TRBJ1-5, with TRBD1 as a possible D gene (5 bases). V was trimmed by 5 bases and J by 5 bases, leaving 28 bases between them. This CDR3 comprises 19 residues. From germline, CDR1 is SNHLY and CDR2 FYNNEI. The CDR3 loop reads CASSFPRVTIGGIDQPQHF. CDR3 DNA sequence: TGTGCCAGCAGTTTTCCCAGGGTCACCATAGGTGGTATAGATCAGCCCCAGCATTTT.

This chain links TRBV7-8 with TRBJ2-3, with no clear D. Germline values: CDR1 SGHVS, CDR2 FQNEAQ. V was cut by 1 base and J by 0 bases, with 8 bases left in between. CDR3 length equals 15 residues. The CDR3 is CASSLEAVSTDTQYF. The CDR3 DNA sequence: TGTGCCAGCAGCTTAGAGGCGGTGAGCACAGATACGCAGTATTTT.

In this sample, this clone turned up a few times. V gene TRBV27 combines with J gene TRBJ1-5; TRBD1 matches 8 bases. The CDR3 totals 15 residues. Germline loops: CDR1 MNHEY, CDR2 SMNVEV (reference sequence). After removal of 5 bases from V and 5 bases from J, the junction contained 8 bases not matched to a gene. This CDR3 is CASSARDRNYQPQHF. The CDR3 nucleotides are TGTGCCAGCAGTGCCCGGGACAGGAACTATCAGCCCCAGCATTTT.

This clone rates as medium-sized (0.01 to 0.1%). The CDR3 DNA reads TGTGCCACTCAGAGACCGACTAATTCACCCCTCCACTTT. This codes for CATQRPTNSPLHF. V gene TRBV6-1 combines with J gene TRBJ1-6, with D unresolved. The V and J ends lost 10 bases and 6 bases respectively, with 13 bases between them. CDR1 is MNHNS, CDR2 SASEGT, per germline. The CDR3 consists of 13 residues.

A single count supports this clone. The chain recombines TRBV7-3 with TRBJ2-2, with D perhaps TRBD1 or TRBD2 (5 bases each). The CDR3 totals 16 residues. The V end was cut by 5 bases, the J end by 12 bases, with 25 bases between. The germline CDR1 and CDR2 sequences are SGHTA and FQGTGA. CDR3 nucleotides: TGTGCCAGCAGCCCCCCTTCTGGGGGTTATGGGAGTAAGCTGTTTTTT. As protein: CASSPPSGGYGSKLFF.

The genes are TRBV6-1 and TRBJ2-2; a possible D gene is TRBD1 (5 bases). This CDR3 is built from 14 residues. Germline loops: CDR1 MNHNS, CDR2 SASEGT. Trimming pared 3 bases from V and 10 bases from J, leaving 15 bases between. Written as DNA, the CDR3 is TGTGCCAGCAGTGAGGTTGGGGCGAGAGTGGAGCTGTTTTTT. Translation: CASSEVGARVELFF.

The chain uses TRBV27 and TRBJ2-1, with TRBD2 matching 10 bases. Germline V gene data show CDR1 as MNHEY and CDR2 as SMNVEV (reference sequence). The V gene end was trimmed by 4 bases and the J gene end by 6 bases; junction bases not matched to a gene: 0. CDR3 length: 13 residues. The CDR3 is CASSWTSGNEQFF. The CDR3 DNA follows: TGTGCCAGCAGTTGGACTAGCGGCAATGAGCAGTTCTTC.

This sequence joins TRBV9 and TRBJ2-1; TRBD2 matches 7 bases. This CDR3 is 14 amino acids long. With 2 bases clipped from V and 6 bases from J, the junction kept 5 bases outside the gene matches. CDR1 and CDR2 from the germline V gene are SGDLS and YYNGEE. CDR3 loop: CASSVSGAGNEQFF. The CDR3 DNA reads TGTGCCAGCAGCGTGAGCGGGGCCGGCAATGAGCAGTTCTTC. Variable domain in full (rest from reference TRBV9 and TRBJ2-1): DSGVTQTPKHLITATGQRVTLRCSPRSGDLSVYWYQQSLDQGLQFLIQYYNGEERAKGNILERFSAQQFPDLHSELNLSSLELGDSALYFCASSVSGAGNEQFFGPGTRLTVL.

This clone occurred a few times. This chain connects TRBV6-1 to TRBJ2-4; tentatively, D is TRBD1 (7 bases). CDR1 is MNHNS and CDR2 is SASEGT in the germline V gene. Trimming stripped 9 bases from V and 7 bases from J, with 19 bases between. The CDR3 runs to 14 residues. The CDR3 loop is CASFSGGTLNIQYF. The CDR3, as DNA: TGTGCCAGTTTCTCAGGGGGGACACTGAACATTCAGTACTTC.

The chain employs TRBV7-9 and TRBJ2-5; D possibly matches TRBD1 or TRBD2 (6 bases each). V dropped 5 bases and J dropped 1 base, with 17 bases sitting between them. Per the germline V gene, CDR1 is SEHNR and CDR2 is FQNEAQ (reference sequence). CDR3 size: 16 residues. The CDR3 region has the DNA TGTGCCAGCAGCCCAGTCGGGGGCGGGACCCAAGAGACCCAGTACTTC. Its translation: CASSPVGGGTQETQYF.

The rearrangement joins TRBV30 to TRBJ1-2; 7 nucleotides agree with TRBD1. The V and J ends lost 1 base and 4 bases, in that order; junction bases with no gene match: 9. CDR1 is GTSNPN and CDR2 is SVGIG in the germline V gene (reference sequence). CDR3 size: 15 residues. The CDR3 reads CAWSATSGGTYGYTF. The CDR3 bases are TGTGCCTGGAGTGCAACCTCAGGGGGGACCTATGGCTACACCTTC.